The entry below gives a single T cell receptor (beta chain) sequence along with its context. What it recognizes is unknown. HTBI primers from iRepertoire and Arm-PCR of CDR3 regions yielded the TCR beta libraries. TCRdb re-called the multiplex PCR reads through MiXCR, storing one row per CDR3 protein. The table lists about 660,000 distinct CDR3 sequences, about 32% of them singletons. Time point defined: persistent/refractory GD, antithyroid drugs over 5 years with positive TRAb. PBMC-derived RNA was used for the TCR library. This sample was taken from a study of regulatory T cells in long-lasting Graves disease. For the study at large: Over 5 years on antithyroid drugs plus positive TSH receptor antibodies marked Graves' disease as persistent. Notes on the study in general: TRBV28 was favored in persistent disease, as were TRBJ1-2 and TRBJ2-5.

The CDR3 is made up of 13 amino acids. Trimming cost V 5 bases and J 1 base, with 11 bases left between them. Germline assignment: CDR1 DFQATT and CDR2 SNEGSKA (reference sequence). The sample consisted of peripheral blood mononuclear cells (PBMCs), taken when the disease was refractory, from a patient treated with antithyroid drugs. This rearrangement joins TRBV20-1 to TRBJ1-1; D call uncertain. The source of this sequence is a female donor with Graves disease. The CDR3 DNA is TGCAGTGCTGCCCAGACTGGGAACACTGAAGCTTTCTTT. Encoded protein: CSAAQTGNTEAFF.